One and the same sample provided the 11 T cell receptor beta chains below, sequenced in a study of T cell changes during pregnancy in multiple sclerosis. Generated by immunoSEQ multiplex PCR, the TCRdb table keeps only in-frame clones and is missing some. The sample carries roughly 79,000 clones, 85% to 95% recorded once. The starting material was CD4+ T cells from peripheral blood mononuclear cells, obtained before pregnancy. These receptors originate from a female donor with multiple sclerosis, enrolled in a pregnancy study.

DNA of the CDR3: TGTGCCAGCAGGGACACGAACACCGGGGAGCTGTTTTTT. Its protein is CASRDTNTGELFF. The V gene is TRBV28, the J gene TRBJ2-2; D is perhaps TRBD1 (5 bases). The CDR3 totals 13 residues. Trimming removed 6 bases from V and 0 bases from J, with 5 bases in between. Germline V gene data show CDR1 as MDHEN and CDR2 as SYDVKM.

The chain has TRBV19 and TRBJ2-7; D gene uncertain. The CDR3 runs to 14 residues. Germline CDR1 and CDR2: LNHDA and SQIVND (reference sequence). V lost 1 base and J lost 1, with 8 bases in between. The CDR3 bases are TGTGCCAGTAGTATAGTGGGCAGATCCTACGAGCAGTACTTC. Its protein product is CASSIVGRSYEQYF.

About this clone itself: Mismatch with germline at one junction end may stem from a read error. The same CDR3 can be traced to other DNA sequences in this sample. This rearrangement joins TRBV7-6 to TRBJ1-1; no clear D. The CDR3 runs 13 residues. Germline lookup yields CDR1 SGHVS and CDR2 FNYEAQ. The CDR3 DNA is TGCGCCAGCAGCAGACGACAGAACACTGAAGCTTTCTTT. Residues: CASSRRQNTEAFF.

This rearrangement joins TRBV10-3 to TRBJ2-7; TRBD1 is a possible D gene (7 bases). The germline V gene encodes CDR1 ENHRY and CDR2 SYGVKD. The CDR3 is made up of 16 amino acids. V was trimmed by 10 bases and J by 2 bases, leaving 24 bases between them. DNA of the CDR3: TGTGCCACCAATAGGCAGGAGGGGGCCGCTCCCTACGAGCAGTACTTC. It codes for CATNRQEGAAPYEQYF.

The chain has TRBV29-1 and TRBJ2-5; 7 bases are a match to TRBD2. The ends lost 7 bases at V and 4 bases at J; junction bases unmatched: 12. Germline V CDR1 and CDR2: SQVTM, ANQGSEA. This CDR3 is built from 14 residues. Here the CDR3 reads CSAAGVGVIETQYF. The DNA of the CDR3 is TGCAGCGCGGCGGGGGTTGGCGTGATAGAGACCCAGTACTTC.

V and J are TRBV15 and TRBJ2-3; 7 bases fit TRBD1. Germline values: CDR1 LNHNV, CDR2 YYDKDF (reference sequence). The V segment lost 0 bases and the J segment 4 bases; nucleotides outside the gene matches: 4. The CDR3 has 15 amino acids. CDR3 sequence: CATSREQGNADTQYF. In DNA form, the CDR3 reads TGTGCCACCAGCAGAGAACAGGGGAATGCAGATACGCAGTATTTT.

The chain carries TRBV29-1 and TRBJ2-3, with 8 bases identical to TRBD2. The germline V gene has CDR1 SQVTM and CDR2 ANQGSEA. The J segment lost 5 bases and the V segment lost 2 bases, leaving 3 bases of the junction unmatched. The CDR3 spans 13 residues. In DNA, the CDR3 is TGCAGCGTTGAACGGGGGGGGTTAGATACGCAGTATTTT. It is translated as CSVERGGLDTQYF.

This chain uses TRBV25-1 with TRBJ1-6; unclear D gene. This CDR3 region has 14 residues. The germline V gene has CDR1 MGHDK and CDR2 SYGVNS. V was clipped by 6 bases and J by 4 bases, with 10 bases between them. The chain's CDR3 is CASSHSGYNSPLHF. DNA for the CDR3: TGTGCCAGCAGCCATTCGGGGTATAATTCACCCCTCCACTTT.

The CDR3 loop is CASSKGGTGPNSPPSTEAFF. CDR3 bases: TGTGCCAGCAGCAAAGGGGGGACAGGGCCCAACTCACCCCCGAGCACTGAAGCTTTCTTT. This rearrangement joins TRBV21-1 to TRBJ1-1; TRBD1 is the table's D call and was not checked against the DNA. TRBV21-1 is tagged as a pseudogene. The CDR3 is 20 amino acids.

This clone has more than one count but fewer than ten. The gene calls are TRBV10-3 and TRBJ1-6; TRBD1 agrees at 10 bases. V lost 6 bases and J lost 5; bases outside the gene matches: 1. Per the germline V gene, CDR1 is ENHRY and CDR2 is SYGVKD. CDR3 length: 14 amino acids. The CDR3 is CAIRGTGDNSPLHF. For the CDR3, the DNA is TGTGCCATCAGGGGGACAGGGGATAATTCACCCCTCCACTTT.

The chain links TRBV28 to TRBJ2-5; possibly TRBD2 for D (6 bases). V was clipped by 10 bases and J by 6 bases, with 21 bases between them. The CDR3 sequence is 14 residues long. The V gene's germline CDR1 is MDHEN and CDR2 SYDVKM. In DNA, the CDR3 is TGTGCCACCTCGGACGGGAGAGGGAGGAAGACCCAGTACTTC. It translates to CATSDGRGRKTQYF.